These T cell receptor beta chains were read from a single sample in a study of CD8 T cells in Susac syndrome. MiXCR, run by TCRdb on the immunoSEQ multiplex PCR reads, gives a single entry per CDR3 protein. The table has under 250,000 distinct CDR3 sequences, approximately 94% seen once. Sequencing was done on a sample of CD4+ T cells from PBMCs. These receptors came from a human donor with Susac syndrome. CDR3s include the opening cysteine and the closing phenylalanine or tryptophan. The D gene is left open where the match is weak. Size is stated for part of the rows, as once, few or many counts, or as a class when the clone is expanded.

d_gene: TRBD1; j_gene: TRBJ2-7; abundance: -; v_gene: TRBV2; CDR3nt: TGTGCCAGCACCGAGAGTGGGACAGGGGGCGAAGAGCAGTACTTC; CDR3aa: CASTESGTGGEEQYF
d_gene: TRBD1; j_gene: TRBJ1-2; abundance: -; v_gene: TRBV6-5; CDR3nt: TGTGCCAGCAGTCGGGGACAGCCACAATATGGCTACACCTTC; CDR3aa: CASSRGQPQYGYTF
d_gene: -; j_gene: TRBJ1-5; abundance: -; v_gene: TRBV7-6; CDR3nt: TGTGCCAGCAGCTTGCAAGGACCCAATCAGCCCCAGCATTTT; CDR3aa: CASSLQGPNQPQHF
d_gene: -; j_gene: TRBJ1-3; abundance: -; v_gene: TRBV9; CDR3nt: TGTGCCAGCAGCGTCACCAGCTCTGGAAACACCATATATTTT; CDR3aa: CASSVTSSGNTIYF
d_gene: -; j_gene: TRBJ1-1; abundance: -; v_gene: TRBV29-1; CDR3nt: TGCAGCGTAGTTACAGAAATCACTGAAGCTTTCTTT; CDR3aa: CSVVTEITEAFF
d_gene: -; j_gene: TRBJ1-2; abundance: -; v_gene: TRBV6-5; CDR3nt: TGTGCCAGCAGTTTTGCAGGGTCCTATGGCTACACCTTC; CDR3aa: CASSFAGSYGYTF
d_gene: -; j_gene: TRBJ2-7; abundance: -; v_gene: TRBV7-2; CDR3nt: TGTGCCAGCAGCGACCGTGGAAACTACGAGCAGTACTTC; CDR3aa: CASSDRGNYEQYF
d_gene: -; j_gene: TRBJ2-5; abundance: -; v_gene: TRBV30; CDR3nt: TGTGCCTGGAGCCACGAGACCCAGTACTTC; CDR3aa: CAWSHETQYF
d_gene: TRBD1; j_gene: TRBJ1-2; abundance: once; v_gene: TRBV6-6; CDR3nt: TGTGCCAGCTCCGGGACAGACTATGGCTACACCTTC; CDR3aa: CASSGTDYGYTF
d_gene: -; j_gene: TRBJ1-1; abundance: -; v_gene: TRBV28; CDR3nt: TGTGCCAGCAGGGAAGTTAAGAACACTGAAGCTTTCTTT; CDR3aa: CASREVKNTEAFF
d_gene: -; j_gene: TRBJ1-6; abundance: -; v_gene: TRBV9; CDR3nt: TGTGCCAGCAGCGTAGAAACGGGGAATTCACCCCTCCACTTT; CDR3aa: CASSVETGNSPLHF
d_gene: TRBD1; j_gene: TRBJ1-2; abundance: once; v_gene: TRBV11-2; CDR3nt: TGTGCCAGCAGCTCCGGGACAGGATCTGGCTACACCTTC; CDR3aa: CASSSGTGSGYTF
d_gene: -; j_gene: TRBJ1-1; abundance: -; v_gene: TRBV30; CDR3nt: TGTGCCTGGAAGTGGGGGACGGTAGGGAACACTGAAGCTTTCTTT; CDR3aa: CAWKWGTVGNTEAFF
d_gene: TRBD1; j_gene: TRBJ2-7; abundance: -; v_gene: TRBV5-1; CDR3nt: TGCGCCAGCAGCTCGTCCGGACAGGGAGGTACCGAGCAGTACTTC; CDR3aa: CASSSSGQGGTEQYF
d_gene: -; j_gene: TRBJ2-7; abundance: once; v_gene: TRBV27; CDR3nt: TGTGCCAGCAGTTTAGACGCAGGGGCGAGCTCCTACGAGCAGTACTTC; CDR3aa: CASSLDAGASSYEQYF
d_gene: TRBD1; j_gene: TRBJ1-1; abundance: once; v_gene: TRBV5-1; CDR3nt: TGCGCCAGCAGCTTTCGGACAGGGACGGACACTGAAGCTTTCTTT; CDR3aa: CASSFRTGTDTEAFF
d_gene: TRBD1; j_gene: TRBJ1-5; abundance: -; v_gene: TRBV18; CDR3nt: TGTGCCAGCTCACCTTGGACAGGGGGCTTGGCTCAGCCCCAGCATTTT; CDR3aa: CASSPWTGGLAQPQHF
d_gene: TRBD2; j_gene: TRBJ2-1; abundance: -; v_gene: TRBV5-6; CDR3nt: TGTGCCAGCAGCTTTCCGGGACTAGCGGGACTTAGCTCCTACAATGAGCAGTTCTTC; CDR3aa: CASSFPGLAGLSSYNEQFF
d_gene: -; j_gene: TRBJ1-1; abundance: -; v_gene: TRBV6-5; CDR3nt: TGTGCCAGCAGTTACTCCCGGGGGGCTTACACTGAAGCTTTCTTT; CDR3aa: CASSYSRGAYTEAFF
d_gene: -; j_gene: TRBJ2-2; abundance: -; v_gene: TRBV9; CDR3nt: TGTGCCAGCAGCGGAAGTGTACAGGCCGGGGAGCTGTTTTTT; CDR3aa: CASSGSVQAGELFF
d_gene: TRBD1; j_gene: TRBJ1-3; abundance: -; v_gene: TRBV2; CDR3nt: TGTGCCAGCAGCGCACAGGGGGCAGACACCATATATTTT; CDR3aa: CASSAQGADTIYF
d_gene: TRBD2; j_gene: TRBJ2-7; abundance: -; v_gene: TRBV9; CDR3nt: TGTGCCAGCAGCGACCCAGCGGGGGAGCAGTACTTC; CDR3aa: CASSDPAGEQYF
d_gene: -; j_gene: TRBJ2-2; abundance: -; v_gene: TRBV3-1; CDR3nt: TGTGCCAGCAGCCAACGACAGCGCTACACCGGGGAGCTGTTTTTT; CDR3aa: CASSQRQRYTGELFF
d_gene: -; j_gene: TRBJ1-5; abundance: -; v_gene: TRBV12-3/TRBV12-4; CDR3nt: TGTGCCAGCAGTTTAGAGATCCGGGGAAATCAGCATTTT; CDR3aa: CASSLEIRGNQHF
d_gene: TRBD2; j_gene: TRBJ2-1; abundance: once; v_gene: TRBV24-1; CDR3nt: TGTGCCACCAGTGATTCCCTTAGCGGGGGGCCTAACAATGAGCAGTTCTTC; CDR3aa: CATSDSLSGGPNNEQFF
d_gene: TRBD1; j_gene: TRBJ1-1; abundance: -; v_gene: TRBV5-4; CDR3nt: TGTGCCAGCAGGCCGACCCAGGGGGCGAGGAACACTGAAGCTTTCTTT; CDR3aa: CASRPTQGARNTEAFF
d_gene: TRBD2; j_gene: TRBJ2-7; abundance: -; v_gene: TRBV20-1; CDR3nt: TGCAGTGCTGTCCTAGCGGGGGGGCAGGCCGAGCAGTACTTC; CDR3aa: CSAVLAGGQAEQYF
d_gene: -; j_gene: TRBJ2-3; abundance: -; v_gene: TRBV3-1; CDR3nt: TGTGCCAGCAGCCAAGGTCCTAGCTTCGACACAGATACGCAGTATTTT; CDR3aa: CASSQGPSFDTDTQYF
d_gene: TRBD2; j_gene: TRBJ2-5; abundance: -; v_gene: TRBV5-4; CDR3nt: TGTGCCAGCAGCCCGGGGACTAAACAAGAGACCCAGTACTTC; CDR3aa: CASSPGTKQETQYF
d_gene: -; j_gene: TRBJ1-2; abundance: -; v_gene: TRBV3-1; CDR3nt: TGTGCCAGCAGCCCACGACAGATTCGGGGCTACACCTTC; CDR3aa: CASSPRQIRGYTF
d_gene: TRBD1; j_gene: TRBJ1-5; abundance: -; v_gene: TRBV28; CDR3nt: TGTGCCAGCAGTAGAGGGACAGGGGGCAGACAGCCCCAGCATTTT; CDR3aa: CASSRGTGGRQPQHF
d_gene: TRBD2; j_gene: TRBJ2-5; abundance: -; v_gene: TRBV7-8; CDR3nt: TGTGCCAGCAGCTTAGGAGGAGCGGGGGGAACCCTCCGGGAGACCCAGTACTTC; CDR3aa: CASSLGGAGGTLRETQYF
d_gene: -; j_gene: TRBJ2-3; abundance: -; v_gene: TRBV7-2; CDR3nt: TGTGCCAGCAGGAGGGGACTAGGGACAGGCACAGATACGCAGTATTTT; CDR3aa: CASRRGLGTGTDTQYF
d_gene: TRBD1; j_gene: TRBJ2-1; abundance: -; v_gene: TRBV24-1; CDR3nt: TGTGCCACCAGTGATTTAGGGACAGGGACCTACAATGAGCAGTTCTTC; CDR3aa: CATSDLGTGTYNEQFF
d_gene: -; j_gene: TRBJ2-5; abundance: -; v_gene: TRBV28; CDR3nt: TGTGCCACCCTCCCCGGCCGAGGGGTAGAGACCCAGTACTTC; CDR3aa: CATLPGRGVETQYF
d_gene: -; j_gene: TRBJ2-2; abundance: -; v_gene: TRBV28; CDR3nt: TGTGCCAGCACCACAGGGTCCGCAAACACCGGGGAGCTGTTTTTT; CDR3aa: CASTTGSANTGELFF
d_gene: -; j_gene: TRBJ2-5; abundance: once; v_gene: TRBV9; CDR3nt: TGTGCCAGCAGCGTAGTCGGGACTCTAAAAGAGACCCAGTACTTC; CDR3aa: CASSVVGTLKETQYF
d_gene: -; j_gene: TRBJ1-1; abundance: -; v_gene: TRBV4-3; CDR3nt: TGCGCCAGCAGCCAAGATTCCGGGGGCCTGAACACTGAAGCTTTCTTT; CDR3aa: CASSQDSGGLNTEAFF
d_gene: -; j_gene: TRBJ2-1; abundance: -; v_gene: TRBV9; CDR3nt: TGTGCCAGCAGCGTAAACCCAGAGTCCAATGAGCAGTTCTTC; CDR3aa: CASSVNPESNEQFF
d_gene: -; j_gene: TRBJ2-7; abundance: -; v_gene: TRBV6-5; CDR3nt: TGTGCCAGCAGGGCCGGGGGACAACGGGAGCAGTACTTC; CDR3aa: CASRAGGQREQYF
d_gene: -; j_gene: TRBJ2-7; abundance: -; v_gene: TRBV30; CDR3nt: TGTGCCTGGACCAGGACTGACCGGCCGTCCTACGAGCAGTACTTC; CDR3aa: CAWTRTDRPSYEQYF
d_gene: TRBD1; j_gene: TRBJ1-5; abundance: -; v_gene: TRBV12-5; CDR3nt: TGTGCTAGTGGCAAAGGACAGGATCAGCCCCAGCATTTT; CDR3aa: CASGKGQDQPQHF
d_gene: -; j_gene: TRBJ2-6; abundance: -; v_gene: TRBV9; CDR3nt: TGTGCCAGCAGCGGACAGCTCTCTGGGGCCAACGTCCTGACTTTC; CDR3aa: CASSGQLSGANVLTF
d_gene: -; j_gene: TRBJ2-2; abundance: -; v_gene: TRBV6-5; CDR3nt: TGTGCCAGCAGTTACTCCGGACACGTAGTGAACACCGGGGAGCTGTTTTTT; CDR3aa: CASSYSGHVVNTGELFF
d_gene: -; j_gene: TRBJ2-2; abundance: -; v_gene: TRBV21-1; CDR3nt: TGTGCCAGCAGCAAAGAGTGCGGAGCGGGGGGGCCTAACACCGGGGAGCTGTTTTTT; CDR3aa: CASSKECGAGGPNTGELFF
d_gene: -; j_gene: TRBJ1-2; abundance: -; v_gene: TRBV12-3/TRBV12-4; CDR3nt: TGTGCCAGCATCGTTGCCCTTGGGGCGACGAGCGGCTACACCTTC; CDR3aa: CASIVALGATSGYTF
d_gene: -; j_gene: TRBJ1-5; abundance: -; v_gene: TRBV15; CDR3nt: TGTGCCACCAGCAGAGACGGCGATCAGCCCCAGCATTTT; CDR3aa: CATSRDGDQPQHF
d_gene: -; j_gene: TRBJ2-2; abundance: few; v_gene: TRBV28; CDR3nt: TGTGCCAGCAGTTTGGATGCCGGGGAGCTGTTTTTT; CDR3aa: CASSLDAGELFF
d_gene: TRBD2; j_gene: TRBJ2-2; abundance: -; v_gene: TRBV5-1; CDR3nt: TGCGCCAGCAGCGTACCGGGGGGGCCGAACACCGGGGAGCTGTTTTTT; CDR3aa: CASSVPGGPNTGELFF
d_gene: TRBD1; j_gene: TRBJ1-6; abundance: -; v_gene: TRBV5-1; CDR3nt: TGCGCCAGCAGTACCGACAGGGCGCCTTCACCCCTCCACTTT; CDR3aa: CASSTDRAPSPLHF
d_gene: -; j_gene: TRBJ1-1; abundance: -; v_gene: TRBV30; CDR3nt: TGTGCCTGGAGCGTTATAGGGGAAACTGAAGCTTTCTTT; CDR3aa: CAWSVIGETEAFF
d_gene: -; j_gene: TRBJ2-2; abundance: -; v_gene: TRBV29-1; CDR3nt: TGCAGCGTTGAAGTAGGCGGGCCTGTTACCGGGGAGCTGTTTTTT; CDR3aa: CSVEVGGPVTGELFF
d_gene: -; j_gene: TRBJ1-2; abundance: -; v_gene: TRBV29-1; CDR3nt: TGCAGCGTTGACCCGGGGGAGGGGAACTATGGCTACACCTTC; CDR3aa: CSVDPGEGNYGYTF
d_gene: -; j_gene: TRBJ1-1; abundance: -; v_gene: TRBV3-1; CDR3nt: TGTGCCAGCAGCCAAGATCGGGAGGGGGAAGCTTTCTTT; CDR3aa: CASSQDREGEAFF
d_gene: TRBD1; j_gene: TRBJ1-6; abundance: -; v_gene: TRBV9; CDR3nt: TGTGCCAGCAGCGCCGACAGGGAAGGGTCACCCCTCCACTTT; CDR3aa: CASSADREGSPLHF
d_gene: TRBD1; j_gene: TRBJ2-7; abundance: -; v_gene: TRBV2; CDR3nt: TGTGCCAGCAGGAGGGGACAGAGCTCCTACGAGCAGTACTTC; CDR3aa: CASRRGQSSYEQYF
d_gene: -; j_gene: TRBJ2-5; abundance: -; v_gene: TRBV6-2/TRBV6-3; CDR3nt: TGTGCCAGCAGTCCCGCCCTGGTCACCCAGTACTTC; CDR3aa: CASSPALVTQYF
d_gene: -; j_gene: TRBJ2-7; abundance: once; v_gene: TRBV5-1; CDR3nt: TGCGCCAGCAGTCAAGCGCGGGGCGTCACGAGCGAGCAGTACTTC; CDR3aa: CASSQARGVTSEQYF
d_gene: TRBD1; j_gene: TRBJ2-4; abundance: -; v_gene: TRBV19; CDR3nt: TGTGCCAGTAGCGGACAGGGTTTAGCCAAAAACATTCAGTACTTC; CDR3aa: CASSGQGLAKNIQYF
d_gene: -; j_gene: TRBJ1-2; abundance: -; v_gene: TRBV20-1; CDR3nt: TGCAGTGCCATGGAGGGGTCGGACTATGGCTACACCTTC; CDR3aa: CSAMEGSDYGYTF